The 15 T cell receptor beta chains presented below share a single source sample, sequenced in a study of CD8 T cells in Susac syndrome. After extraction with the RNeasy kit, about 0.5 to 1 ug of the RNA was reverse transcribed using random hexamers. TCRdb independently ran MiXCR on the immunoSEQ multiplex PCR reads; one entry per CDR3 protein. The table includes about 130,000 distinct CDR3 sequences, 93% detected once. Sequenced input: CD8+ T cells from PBMCs. The receptors stem from a human donor with multiple sclerosis.

J is TRBJ2-7 and V is TRBV6-1; no clear D. The CDR3 is made up of 10 amino acids. The germline gives CDR1 MNHNS, CDR2 SASEGT. Deletions cut 6 bases from V and 6 bases from J, with 6 bases between. CDR3 DNA: TGTGCCAGCAGGGATCCCGAGCAGTACTTC. Translated, it gives CASRDPEQYF.

CDR3 sequence reads: CASSQGGYWEQYF. The DNA of the CDR3 is TGTGCCAGCAGCCAAGGAGGGTATTGGGAGCAGTACTTC. The chain couples TRBV3-1 to TRBJ2-7; D is perhaps TRBD2 (5 bases). Germline-derived CDR1 and CDR2 are LGHDT and YNNKEL (reference sequence). This CDR3 spans 13 amino acids. The V end was cut by 1 base, the J end by 7 bases, with 11 bases between.

This rearrangement joins TRBV20-1 to TRBJ1-1; D remains unclear. V lost 3 bases to trimming and J lost 5 bases, with 16 bases between them. Germline CDR1 and CDR2: DFQATT and SNEGSKA (reference sequence). The CDR3 is 14 amino acids. In DNA, the CDR3 is TGCAGTGCTAGGGATGTGGACCTTAATACTGAAGCTTTCTTT. Its translation is CSARDVDLNTEAFF.

This clonotype was found once. The V call is TRBV20-1, the J call TRBJ2-7; 14 bases are shared with TRBD2. V gave up 2 bases and J gave up 4 bases; unmatched junction bases: 10. CDR1 and CDR2 from the germline V gene are DFQATT and SNEGSKA (reference sequence). The CDR3 length is 17 residues. CDR3 in DNA: TGCAGTGCTAGACGACTAGCGGGGGGGCGGCGTGGTTACGAGCAGTACTTC. Protein sequence: CSARRLAGGRRGYEQYF.

The rearrangement uses TRBV30 and TRBJ1-2; no clear D gene. This CDR3 has 13 residues. Trimming took 3 bases from V and 3 from J, leaving 11 bases between them. Germline lookup yields CDR1 GTSNPN and CDR2 SVGIG (reference sequence). The CDR3 reads CAWSGRQHYGYTF. The DNA of the CDR3 is TGTGCCTGGAGCGGACGGCAGCACTATGGCTACACCTTC.

This clonotype has a handful of counts. This chain connects TRBV5-4 to TRBJ2-3, with 9 nucleotides matching TRBD1. V trimming: 4 bases; J trimming: 4 bases; junction bases outside the gene matches: 10. CDR1 is SGHNT, CDR2 YYREEE, per germline (reference sequence). CDR3 size: 16 residues. CDR3 DNA sequence: TGTGCCAGCAGCGAGGGGACAGGGAGTCCCTCAGATACGCAGTATTTT. This translates into CASSEGTGSPSDTQYF.

The J gene is TRBJ2-7, the V gene TRBV27; 8 positions agree with TRBD1. CDR1 and CDR2 (germline): MNHEY, SMNVEV (reference sequence). The CDR3 length is 16 residues. V gave up 3 bases and J gave up 0 bases; unmatched junction bases: 7. The CDR3 region is CASSFLSGGLSYEQYF. CDR3 DNA sequence: TGTGCCAGCAGTTTTCTTTCAGGGGGCCTCTCCTACGAGCAGTACTTC.

CDR3 in DNA: TGTGCCAGCAGCCCCTCACCCCAAAACATTCAGTACTTC. Protein: CASSPSPQNIQYF. This chain uses TRBV14 with TRBJ2-4; D remains ambiguous. The germline gives CDR1 SGHDN, CDR2 FVKESK. CDR3 size: 13 residues. V gave up 4 bases and J gave up 5 bases, with 9 bases separating them.

J is TRBJ1-5 and V is TRBV7-2, with D possibly matching TRBD1 (6 bases). V shed 1 base and J shed 0 bases, with 10 bases lying between them. Germline V gene sequence: CDR1 SGHTA, CDR2 FQGNSA. The CDR3 contains 16 residues. CDR3 nucleotide sequence: TGTGCCAGCAGCTTAGGTTTCAGGGGTAGCAATCAGCCCCAGCATTTT. Protein product: CASSLGFRGSNQPQHF.

The chain employs TRBV27 and TRBJ2-7; either TRBD1 or TRBD2 may supply D (5 bases each). V gave up 4 bases and J gave up 2 bases, with 9 bases separating them. The CDR3 is made up of 13 amino acids. Germline assignment: CDR1 MNHEY and CDR2 SMNVEV (reference sequence). Written as DNA, the CDR3 is TGTGCCAGCAGTTCCGGGGCAACCTACGAGCAGTACGTC. It translates to CASSSGATYEQYV.

In DNA form, the CDR3 reads TGCAGTGCTAGGGACAGCCCCTGGAGCACTGAAGCTTTCTTT. Translated: CSARDSPWSTEAFF. The chain links TRBV20-1 to TRBJ1-1; weak D call: TRBD1 (6 bases). The CDR3 is 14 residues long. Trimming stripped 3 bases from V and 4 bases from J, with 15 bases between. Germline CDR1 reads DFQATT; CDR2 reads SNEGSKA (reference sequence).

This clonotype was picked up one time. The CDR3 here is CASSHSATPKRDTQYF. The DNA for the CDR3 is TGCGCCAGCAGCCATTCGGCCACCCCAAAGAGGGATACGCAGTATTTT. The gene calls are TRBV4-1 and TRBJ2-3; D is ambiguous. Germline V gives CDR1 MGHRA, CDR2 YSYEKL. The CDR3 covers 16 residues. Trimming took off 3 bases at V and 6 bases at J, with 19 bases between the two ends.

DNA for the CDR3: TGTGCCAGCAGCGCGGGACAGACCAATCAGCCCCAGCATTTT. Translation: CASSAGQTNQPQHF. The rearrangement uses TRBV11-2 and TRBJ1-5, with 7 bases identical to TRBD1. The ends lost 5 bases at V and 3 bases at J; junction bases unmatched: 4. Germline lookup yields CDR1 SGHAT and CDR2 FQNNGV. The CDR3 is made up of 14 amino acids.

V gene TRBV30 combines with J gene TRBJ2-1; perhaps TRBD2 as D (6 bases). Per germline, CDR1 GTSNPN and CDR2 SVGIG (reference sequence). Trimming took 2 bases from V and 10 from J, leaving 15 bases between them. CDR3 length: 13 amino acids. Here the CDR3 reads CAWSSSTRMEQFF. CDR3 sequence (DNA): TGTGCCTGGAGTTCCTCGACTAGAATGGAGCAGTTCTTC.

The J gene is TRBJ1-4, the V gene TRBV14, with TRBD1 matching over 7 bases. V was clipped by 4 bases and J by 8 bases; unmatched bases: 10. The CDR3 is 15 residues long. Germline loops: CDR1 SGHDN, CDR2 FVKESK. CDR3 residues: CASSPLQGFGEKLFF. CDR3 nucleotide sequence: TGTGCCAGCAGCCCTCTACAGGGGTTCGGAGAAAAACTGTTTTTT.